Listed here are 7 T cell receptor beta chains from one sample, sequenced in a study of OX40 agonist ivuxolimab in advanced cancers. Repertoires were generated with immunoSEQ multiplex PCR, while TCRdb's copy carries only in-frame clones and drops some. The data hold over 45,000 clones, with about 85% observed a single time. The material sequenced was CD4+ or CD8+ T cells sorted from blood, taken in a trial of the OX40 agonist ivuxolimab. The receptors were sampled from an adult with an advanced solid tumor such as melanoma, head and neck, liver or kidney cancer.

CDR3 sequence: CASSSSEGFPYEQYF. The CDR3 coding sequence is TGTGCCAGCAGTTCCTCCGAGGGGTTCCCCTACGAGCAGTACTTC. The V and J genes are TRBV28 and TRBJ2-7; possibly TRBD1 or TRBD2 for D (5 bases each). V was clipped by 4 bases and J by 2 bases, with 15 bases between them. This CDR3 region has 15 residues. Looked up from germline, CDR1 is MDHEN and CDR2 is SYDVKM.

The chain uses TRBV20-1 and TRBJ2-5, with D possibly TRBD2 on 7 matching bases. The CDR3 runs to 11 residues. Trimming took off 6 bases at V and 5 bases at J, with 10 bases between the two ends. Per germline, CDR1 DFQATT and CDR2 SNEGSKA (reference sequence). CDR3 in amino acids: CSARGAETQYF. CDR3 sequence (DNA): TGCAGTGCCCGGGGGGCCGAGACCCAGTACTTC.

This chain connects TRBV14 to TRBJ2-1; tentatively, D is TRBD2 (6 bases). The CDR3 covers 14 residues. Trimming left V 7 bases short and J 1 base short, with 11 bases between. Per the germline V gene, CDR1 is SGHDN and CDR2 is FVKESK. The CDR3 DNA follows: TGTGCCAGCACCTGGGACTCGTCCTACAATGAGCAGTTCTTC. Translated: CASTWDSSYNEQFF.

The CDR3 sequence is CASSSSGNEQFF. The CDR3 DNA reads TGTGCCAGTAGCAGTAGCGGAAATGAGCAGTTCTTC. This chain connects TRBV19 to TRBJ2-1, with a tentative D call TRBD2 (6 bases). Per germline, CDR1 LNHDA and CDR2 SQIVND (reference sequence). V gave up 6 bases and J gave up 7 bases, with 10 bases separating them. The CDR3 runs 12 residues.

V usage is TRBV19 and J usage is TRBJ1-1; no clear D gene. Trimming took 4 bases from V and 1 from J, leaving 10 bases between them. Germline assignment: CDR1 LNHDA and CDR2 SQIVND (reference sequence). The CDR3 spans 14 residues. The CDR3 bases are TGTGCCAGTAGTAACGGACGGCCGAACACTGAAGCTTTCTTT. Translation gives CASSNGRPNTEAFF.

Concerning this clone itself: One end of the junction varies from germline; a read error may be responsible. The rearrangement links TRBV9 to TRBJ1-4; 7 bases are shared with TRBD1. There are 14 residues in the CDR3. Germline CDR1 and CDR2: SGDLS and YYNGEE. This CDR3 reads CTSSVGGTNEKLFF. CDR3 DNA sequence: TGTACCAGCAGCGTAGGGGGCACTAATGAAAAACTGTTTTTT. Full variable domain (missing parts from reference TRBV9 and TRBJ1-4): DSGVTQTPKHLITATGQRVTLRCSPRSGDLSVYWYQQSLDQGLQFLIQYYNGEERAKGNILERFSAQQFPDLHSELNLSSLELGDSALYFCTSSVGGTNEKLFFGSGTQLSVL.

The CDR3 nucleotides read TGTGCCAGCAGCTTGTTCCCTGGCGGGAGAACCTACAATGAGCAGTTCTTC. It codes for CASSLFPGGRTYNEQFF. This sequence joins TRBV5-6 and TRBJ2-1, with 7 positions matching TRBD2. V gave up 1 base and J gave up 2 bases; unmatched junction bases: 9. Germline lookup yields CDR1 SGHDT and CDR2 YYEEEE. The CDR3 has 17 amino acids.